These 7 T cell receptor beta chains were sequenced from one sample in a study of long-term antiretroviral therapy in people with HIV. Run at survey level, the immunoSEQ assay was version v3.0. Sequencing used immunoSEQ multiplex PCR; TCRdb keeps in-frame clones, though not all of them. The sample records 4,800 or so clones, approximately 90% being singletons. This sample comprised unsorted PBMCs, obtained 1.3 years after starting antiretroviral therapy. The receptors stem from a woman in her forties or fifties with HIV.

CDR3 protein: CASSLARVGTEAFF. In DNA form, the CDR3 reads TGTGCCAGCAGTCTTGCCCGAGTTGGAACTGAAGCTTTCTTT. The chain joins TRBV14 to TRBJ1-1, with D unresolved. The germline V gene has CDR1 SGHDN and CDR2 FVKESK. Trimming removed 6 bases at V and 5 bases at J, with 16 bases between. The CDR3 length is 14 residues.

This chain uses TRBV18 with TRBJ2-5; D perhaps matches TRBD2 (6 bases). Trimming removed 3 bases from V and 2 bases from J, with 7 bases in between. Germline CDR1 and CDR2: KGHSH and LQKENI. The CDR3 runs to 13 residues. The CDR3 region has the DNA TGTGCCAGCTCACCCGGACTACAAGAGACCCAGTACTTC. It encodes CASSPGLQETQYF.

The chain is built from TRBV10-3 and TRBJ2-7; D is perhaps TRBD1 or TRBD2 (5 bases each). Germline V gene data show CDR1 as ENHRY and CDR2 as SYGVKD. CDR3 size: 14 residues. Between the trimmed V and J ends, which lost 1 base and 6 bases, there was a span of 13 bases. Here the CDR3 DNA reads TGTGCCATCAGTGAGTATCAGGGAGCTTTCGAGCAGTACGTC. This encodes CAISEYQGAFEQYV.

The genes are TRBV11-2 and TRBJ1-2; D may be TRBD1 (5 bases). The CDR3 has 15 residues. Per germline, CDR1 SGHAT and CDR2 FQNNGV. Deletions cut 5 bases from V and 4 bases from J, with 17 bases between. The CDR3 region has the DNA TGTGCCAGCAGCCCACACGTAGGGGAAGTCTATGGCTACACCTTC. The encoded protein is CASSPHVGEVYGYTF.

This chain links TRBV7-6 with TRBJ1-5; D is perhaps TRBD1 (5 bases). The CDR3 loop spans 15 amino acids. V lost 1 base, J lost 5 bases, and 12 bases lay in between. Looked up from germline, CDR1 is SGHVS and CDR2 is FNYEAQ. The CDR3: CASSLEARGDQPQHF. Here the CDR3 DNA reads TGTGCCAGCAGCTTAGAAGCCCGGGGGGATCAGCCCCAGCATTTT.

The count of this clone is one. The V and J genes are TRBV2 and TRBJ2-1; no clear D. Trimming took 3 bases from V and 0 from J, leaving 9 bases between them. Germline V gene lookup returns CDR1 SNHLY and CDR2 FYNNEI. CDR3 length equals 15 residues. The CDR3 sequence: CASSEQRSSYNEQFF. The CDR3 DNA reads TGTGCCAGCAGTGAGCAGCGTAGCTCCTACAATGAGCAGTTCTTC.

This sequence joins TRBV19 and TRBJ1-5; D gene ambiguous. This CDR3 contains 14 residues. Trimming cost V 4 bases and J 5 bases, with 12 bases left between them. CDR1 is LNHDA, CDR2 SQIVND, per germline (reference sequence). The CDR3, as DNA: TGTGCCAGTAGTAAGGGAGGTGGCGATCAGCCCCAGCATTTT. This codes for CASSKGGGDQPQHF.